A single sample gave rise to the 26 T cell receptor beta chains below, sequenced in a study of shared clonotypes between healthy human individuals. Clones were read by immunoSEQ multiplex PCR, and TCRdb kept only the in-frame ones, dropping some. The data contain about 2.3 million clones, less than 95% of them seen just once; the ten biggest clones take up roughly 0.34%. Sample: naive CD4+ T cells from PBMCs. Subset denoted: CD45RA+ positively selected. Receptors were obtained from a man younger than 30 in good health. Some clones in this sample may be carry-over from other donors' samples.

V and J are TRBV5-1 and TRBJ1-2, with 7 bases aligning to TRBD1. V lost 4 bases and J lost 2; bases outside the gene matches: 8. Germline loops: CDR1 SGHRS, CDR2 YFSETQ. The CDR3 loop spans 15 amino acids. The CDR3 DNA follows: TGCGCCAGCAGCACCGACCCGGACAGGAACTATGGCTACACCTTC. Translating it yields CASSTDPDRNYGYTF.

The J gene is TRBJ2-7, the V gene TRBV6-1, with 11 positions matching TRBD2. With V trimmed by 1 base and J by 2 bases, 7 bases remained unmatched. The length of the CDR3 is 17 residues. Germline values: CDR1 MNHNS, CDR2 SASEGT. The CDR3 nucleotides read TGTGCCAGCAGTGAAGGGTGGGGACTAGCGGTTACCTACGAGCAGTACTTC. This translates into CASSEGWGLAVTYEQYF.

This chain links TRBV18 with TRBJ2-3, with TRBD2 matching over 8 bases. CDR1 and CDR2 (germline): KGHSH, LQKENI. The CDR3 is made up of 16 amino acids. Trimming at V came to 4 bases and at J to 1 base, leaving 7 bases not matched to a gene. The CDR3 coding sequence is TGTGCCAGCTCACGGCCTTTGGGACTAGGCACAGATACGCAGTATTTT. Its protein product is CASSRPLGLGTDTQYF.

As regards this clone: This sample also contains other DNA sequences that code for the same CDR3. The rearrangement links TRBV5-1 to TRBJ2-1; 12 bases are shared with TRBD2. The CDR3 extends over 15 amino acids. Trimming cost V 0 bases and J 9 bases; bases outside gene matches: 4. CDR1 is SGHRS, CDR2 YFSETQ, per germline. As DNA, the CDR3 is TGCGCCAGCAGCTTGGGACTAGCGGGAGTTGGTGAGCAGTTCTTC. It is translated as CASSLGLAGVGEQFF.

The chain combines TRBV4-1 with TRBJ2-7, with 12 positions matching TRBD2. In germline, CDR1 is MGHRA, CDR2 YSYEKL. Trimming removed 3 bases from V and 2 bases from J; junction bases left unmatched: 14. This CDR3 contains 19 residues. This chain's CDR3 is CASSQRRLAGVVVTYEQYF. The CDR3 DNA follows: TGCGCCAGCAGCCAGAGAAGACTAGCGGGAGTTGTCGTAACCTACGAGCAGTACTTC.

On this clone: At one end, the junction sequence differs from germline, possibly due to a read error. The chain uses TRBV28 and TRBJ1-1; 7 bases fit TRBD1. Germline V gives CDR1 MDHEN, CDR2 SYDVKM. There are 13 residues in the CDR3. CDR3 sequence reads: CASGFDRDTEAFF. DNA of the CDR3: TGTGCCAGCGGTTTTGACAGGGACACTGAAGCTTTCTTT. The full variable domain, its missing parts supplied by reference TRBV28 and TRBJ1-1, is DVKVTQSSRYLVKRTGEKVFLECVQDMDHENMFWYRQDPGLGLRLIYFSYDVKMKEKGDIPEGYSVSREKKERFSLILESASTNQTSMYLCASGFDRDTEAFFGQGTRLTVV.

The chain joins TRBV5-4 to TRBJ2-3, with 14 positions matching TRBD2. V shed 3 bases and J 2 bases; nucleotides not matched to a gene: 5. Germline V gene sequence: CDR1 SGHNT, CDR2 YYREEE (reference sequence). This CDR3 contains 17 residues. The chain's CDR3 is CASSSPGLAGVTDTQYF. DNA of the CDR3: TGTGCCAGCAGCTCACCGGGACTAGCGGGGGTCACAGATACGCAGTATTTT.

The chain links TRBV7-2 to TRBJ2-7; TRBD2 might be the D (6 bases). Trimming shortened V by 2 bases and J by 2 bases, and 13 bases separated the two germline ends. This CDR3 spans 15 amino acids. Germline CDR1 is SGHTA and CDR2 is FQGNSA. CDR3 sequence: CASSLIGTGAYEQYF. CDR3 bases: TGTGCCAGCAGCTTAATAGGGACGGGGGCCTACGAGCAGTACTTC.

The chain recombines TRBV7-2 with TRBJ2-1; unclear D gene. The germline V gene has CDR1 SGHTA and CDR2 FQGNSA. The CDR3 runs to 16 residues. Trimming took 4 bases from V and 0 from J, leaving 13 bases between them. CDR3 loop: CASSSHSINSYNEQFF. CDR3 sequence (DNA): TGTGCCAGCAGCTCCCACTCCATTAACTCCTACAATGAGCAGTTCTTC. Based on the CDR3 plus reference TRBV7-2 and TRBJ2-1, the full variable domain is GAGVSQSPSNKVTEKGKDVELRCDPISGHTALYWYRQSLGQGLEFLIYFQGNSAPDKSGLPSDRFSAERTGGSVSTLTIQRTQQEDSAVYLCASSSHSINSYNEQFFGPGTRLTVL.

CDR3 nucleotides: TGCGCCAGCAGCTTGGCCCTGGGTTCCCAAGAGACCCAGTACTTC. Residues: CASSLALGSQETQYF. The chain carries TRBV5-1 and TRBJ2-5; no definite D call. From germline, CDR1 is SGHRS and CDR2 YFSETQ. The V and J ends lost 0 bases and 1 base respectively, with 10 bases between them. The CDR3 consists of 15 residues.

The genes are TRBV28 and TRBJ2-7, with TRBD2 as a possible D gene (5 bases). The CDR3 consists of 15 residues. CDR1 and CDR2 (germline): MDHEN, SYDVKM. V shed 5 bases and J shed 4 bases, with 18 bases lying between them. DNA for the CDR3: TGTGCCAGCAGTCCGGACGGGAAGATAAGATACGAGCAGTACTTC. Its protein is CASSPDGKIRYEQYF. The whole variable domain, remainder taken from reference TRBV28 and TRBJ2-7, is DVKVTQSSRYLVKRTGEKVFLECVQDMDHENMFWYRQDPGLGLRLIYFSYDVKMKEKGDIPEGYSVSREKKERFSLILESASTNQTSMYLCASSPDGKIRYEQYFGPGTRLTVT.

The chain couples TRBV7-2 to TRBJ2-7, with TRBD2 matching over 7 bases. CDR1 and CDR2 from the germline V gene are SGHTA and FQGNSA. V gave up 5 bases and J gave up 4 bases; unmatched junction bases: 17. The CDR3 length is 17 residues. The CDR3 nucleotides are TGTGCCAGCAGCCCGCCGGGGGGATATTCGGGTTCTTACGAGCAGTACTTC. This translates into CASSPPGGYSGSYEQYF.

The CDR3, as DNA: TGTGCCAGCCGAGGAGACAGGGCCGGTGGAAACACCATATATTTT. This translates into CASRGDRAGGNTIYF. The chain carries TRBV28 and TRBJ1-3; 7 nucleotides agree with TRBD1. Germline loops: CDR1 MDHEN, CDR2 SYDVKM. The CDR3 loop spans 15 amino acids. The J segment lost 3 bases and the V segment lost 8 bases, leaving 10 bases of the junction unmatched.

This clone was seen more than once but under ten times. V is TRBV15 and J is TRBJ1-1; D possibly corresponds to TRBD1 (5 bases). This CDR3 is 14 amino acids long. Germline CDR1 LNHNV, CDR2 YYDKDF (reference sequence). V dropped 4 bases and J dropped 5 bases, with 14 bases sitting between them. For the CDR3, the DNA is TGTGCCACCAGCAAACGGGGAGCAGGGACTGAAGCTTTCTTT. Residues: CATSKRGAGTEAFF. Using reference TRBV15 and TRBJ1-1 for the parts outside the CDR3, the full variable domain is DAMVIQNPRYQVTQFGKPVTLSCSQTLNHNVMYWYQQKSSQAPKLLFHYYDKDFNNEADTPDNFQSRRPNTSFCFLDIRSPGLGDTAMYLCATSKRGAGTEAFFGQGTRLTVV.

V gene TRBV9 combines with J gene TRBJ2-1; the D call may be TRBD1 or TRBD2 (5 bases each). The germline V gene encodes CDR1 SGDLS and CDR2 YYNGEE. Trimming left V 0 bases short and J 2 bases short, with 12 bases between. The CDR3 is 16 residues long. CDR3 nucleotides: TGTGCCAGCAGCGTAGGGGGGAGTGTAGCCTACAATGAGCAGTTCTTC. It specifies CASSVGGSVAYNEQFF.

CDR3 nucleotides: TGTGCCAGCTCACGAGTCCATGTGAGCACAGATACGCAGTATTTT. Translated: CASSRVHVSTDTQYF. The chain uses TRBV18 and TRBJ2-3; D is unresolved. The CDR3 is 15 residues long. V lost 4 bases and J lost 0, with 11 bases in between. From germline, CDR1 is KGHSH and CDR2 LQKENI.

Written as DNA, the CDR3 is TGTGCCAGCAGCTGGGACAAGAACACTGAAGCTTTCTTT. This translates into CASSWDKNTEAFF. The chain is built from TRBV5-6 and TRBJ1-1, with D maybe TRBD1 (6 bases). This CDR3 region has 13 residues. The germline V gene has CDR1 SGHDT and CDR2 YYEEEE. The ends were cut back, 3 bases at V and 1 base at J, with 7 bases in the middle.

This clone was detected a few times. This sequence joins TRBV6-1 and TRBJ2-7; D call uncertain. The germline CDR1 and CDR2 sequences are MNHNS and SASEGT. V dropped 4 bases and J dropped 0 bases, with 1 base sitting between them. The length of the CDR3 is 11 residues. The CDR3 DNA reads TGTGCCAGCAGTGCCTCCTACGAGCAGTACTTC. Translation gives CASSASYEQYF.

The V and J genes are TRBV30 and TRBJ1-2; TRBD1 is a possible D gene (6 bases). Trimming stripped 4 bases from V and 0 bases from J, with 9 bases between. The CDR3 sequence is 13 residues long. In germline, CDR1 is GTSNPN, CDR2 SVGIG (reference sequence). Written as DNA, the CDR3 is TGTGCCTGGACGACAGGAGCTAACTATGGCTACACCTTC. Protein product: CAWTTGANYGYTF.

This clone has a handful of counts. DNA of the CDR3: TGTGCCAGCGGATCGTCTACCAATGAGCAGTTCTTC. As protein: CASGSSTNEQFF. The chain carries TRBV2 and TRBJ2-1; D gene ambiguous. The germline V gene encodes CDR1 SNHLY and CDR2 FYNNEI. The CDR3 loop spans 12 amino acids. V lost 8 bases and J lost 6, with 11 bases in between.

The V call is TRBV7-9, the J call TRBJ2-7; the match to TRBD2 covers 12 bases. J lost 4 bases, V lost 5 bases, and 3 bases had no gene match. The CDR3 length is 14 residues. CDR1 is SEHNR and CDR2 is FQNEAQ in the germline V gene (reference sequence). The CDR3, as DNA: TGTGCCAGCAGCGGACTAGCGGGACCTTACGAGCAGTACTTC. Translated: CASSGLAGPYEQYF.

The gene calls are TRBV12-5 and TRBJ2-7, with 12 bases lining up with TRBD2. This CDR3 comprises 20 residues. Unmatched junction bases numbered 18, after V lost 4 bases and J lost 2 bases. CDR1 and CDR2 from the germline V gene are LGHNT and FRNRAP. The CDR3 loop reads CASGYRSGLAGGTNTYEQYF. The CDR3 DNA reads TGTGCTAGTGGTTATCGTAGCGGTCTAGCGGGAGGGACAAATACCTACGAGCAGTACTTC.

This clone was detected only once. The gene calls are TRBV5-7 and TRBJ2-7; 10 bases agree with TRBD1. TRBV5-7 belongs to the ORF category, with a function that is uncertain. V gave up 1 base and J gave up 6 bases; unmatched junction bases: 7. This CDR3 is 15 amino acids long. CDR3 bases: TGTGCCAGCAGCTTGAATGGGACAGGGGACGCCGAGCAGTACTTC. This codes for CASSLNGTGDAEQYF.

As to this clone: The sample has other DNA sequences that encode this CDR3 too. The rearrangement joins TRBV5-1 to TRBJ1-1; the D is unclear. The germline V gene has CDR1 SGHRS and CDR2 YFSETQ. The CDR3 is made up of 14 amino acids. V was pared by 0 bases and J by 1 base, with 7 bases between. The CDR3 region is CASSLVTPNTEAFF. CDR3 nucleotide sequence: TGCGCCAGCAGCTTGGTTACACCGAACACTGAAGCTTTCTTT.

With regard to this clone: Other DNA sequences within the sample encode an identical CDR3. The rearrangement links TRBV10-3 to TRBJ2-2; 8 bases map to TRBD1. The CDR3 totals 16 residues. Unmatched junction bases numbered 3, after V lost 0 bases and J lost 3 bases. Looked up from germline, CDR1 is ENHRY and CDR2 is SYGVKD. The CDR3 nucleotides read TGTGCCATCAGTGAGTCCAGGGGGCTCGACACCGGGGAGCTGTTTTTT. It encodes CAISESRGLDTGELFF.

The chain carries TRBV7-9 and TRBJ2-5, with TRBD1 matching 8 bases. Germline CDR1 SEHNR, CDR2 FQNEAQ (reference sequence). Losses at the gene ends were 1 base for V and 3 bases for J; bases not matched to a gene: 1. CDR3 size: 14 residues. CDR3 sequence reads: CASSLVDREETQYF. The CDR3 DNA follows: TGTGCCAGCAGCTTAGTGGACAGGGAAGAGACCCAGTACTTC.